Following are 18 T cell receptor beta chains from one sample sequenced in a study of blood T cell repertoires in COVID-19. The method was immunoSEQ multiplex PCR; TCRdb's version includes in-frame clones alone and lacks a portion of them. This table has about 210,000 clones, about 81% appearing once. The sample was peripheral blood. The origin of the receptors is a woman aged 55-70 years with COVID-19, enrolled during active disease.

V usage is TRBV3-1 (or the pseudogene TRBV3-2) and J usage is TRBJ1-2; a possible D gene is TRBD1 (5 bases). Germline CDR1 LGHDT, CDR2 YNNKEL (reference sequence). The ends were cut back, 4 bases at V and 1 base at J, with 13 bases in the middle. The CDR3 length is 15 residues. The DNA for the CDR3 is TGTGCCAGCAGCCTAATAGTGGGGGGTAACTATGGCTACACCTTC. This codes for CASSLIVGGNYGYTF.

CDR3 residues: CASSFTAPYEQYF. CDR3 in DNA: TGTGCCAGCAGTTTCACTGCCCCCTACGAGCAGTACTTC. The chain carries TRBV28 and TRBJ2-7; D gene uncertain. V was trimmed by 3 bases and J by 2 bases, leaving 8 bases between them. Per the germline V gene, CDR1 is MDHEN and CDR2 is SYDVKM. The CDR3 consists of 13 residues.

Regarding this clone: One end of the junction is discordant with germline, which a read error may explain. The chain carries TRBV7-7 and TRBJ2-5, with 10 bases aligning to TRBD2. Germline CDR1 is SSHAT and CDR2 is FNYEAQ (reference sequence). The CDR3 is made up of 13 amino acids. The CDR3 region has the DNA TGTGCTAGCAGCTACGGACTAGCGGAGGCCCAGTACTTC. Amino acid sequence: CASSYGLAEAQYF.

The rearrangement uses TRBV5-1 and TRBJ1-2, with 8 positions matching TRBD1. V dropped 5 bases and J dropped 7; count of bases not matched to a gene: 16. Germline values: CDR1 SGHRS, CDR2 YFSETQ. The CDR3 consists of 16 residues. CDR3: CASSPILTDRAGGYTF. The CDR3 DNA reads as TGCGCCAGCAGTCCTATACTGACGGACAGGGCTGGTGGCTACACCTTC. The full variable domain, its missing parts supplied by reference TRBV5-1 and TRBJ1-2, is KAGVTQTPRYLIKTRGQQVTLSCSPISGHRSVSWYQQTPGQGLQFLFEYFSETQRNKGNFPGRFSGRQFSNSRSEMNVSTLELGDSALYLCASSPILTDRAGGYTFGSGTRLTVV.

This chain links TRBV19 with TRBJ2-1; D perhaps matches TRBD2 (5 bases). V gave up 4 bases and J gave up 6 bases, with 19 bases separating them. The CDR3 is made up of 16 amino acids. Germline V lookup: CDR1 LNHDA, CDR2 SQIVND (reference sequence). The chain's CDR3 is CASSSPSRGGGNEQFF. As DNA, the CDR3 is TGTGCCAGTAGTAGTCCTTCGCGAGGTGGAGGCAATGAGCAGTTCTTC.

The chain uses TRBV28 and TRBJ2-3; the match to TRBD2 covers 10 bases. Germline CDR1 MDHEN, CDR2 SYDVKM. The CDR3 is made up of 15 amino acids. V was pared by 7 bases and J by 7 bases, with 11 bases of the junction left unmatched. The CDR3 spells CASKHLAGARNTQYF. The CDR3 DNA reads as TGTGCCAGCAAACACCTAGCGGGAGCCAGGAATACGCAGTATTTT.

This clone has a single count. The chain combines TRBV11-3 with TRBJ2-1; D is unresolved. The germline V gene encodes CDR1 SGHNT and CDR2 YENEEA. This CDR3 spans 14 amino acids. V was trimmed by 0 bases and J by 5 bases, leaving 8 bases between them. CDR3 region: CASSLDLLNNEQFF. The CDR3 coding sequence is TGTGCCAGCAGCTTAGATCTGTTAAACAATGAGCAGTTCTTC.

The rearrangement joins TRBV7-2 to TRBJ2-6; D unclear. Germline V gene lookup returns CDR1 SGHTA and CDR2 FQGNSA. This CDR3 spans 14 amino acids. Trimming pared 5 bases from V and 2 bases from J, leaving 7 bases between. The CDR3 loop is CASSPSPGANVLTF. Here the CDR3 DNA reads TGTGCCAGCAGCCCTTCCCCTGGGGCCAACGTCCTGACTTTC.

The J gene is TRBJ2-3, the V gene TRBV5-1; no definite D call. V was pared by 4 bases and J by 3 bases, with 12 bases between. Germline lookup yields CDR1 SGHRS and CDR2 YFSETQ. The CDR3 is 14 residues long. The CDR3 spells CASSRAFGTDTQYF. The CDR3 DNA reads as TGCGCCAGCAGCCGAGCATTCGGGACAGATACGCAGTATTTT.

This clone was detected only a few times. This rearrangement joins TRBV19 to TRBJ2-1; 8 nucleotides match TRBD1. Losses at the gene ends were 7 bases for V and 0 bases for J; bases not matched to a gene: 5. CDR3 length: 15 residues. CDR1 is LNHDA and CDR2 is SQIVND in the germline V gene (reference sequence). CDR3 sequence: CASKSDRDSYNEQFF. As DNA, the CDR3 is TGTGCCAGTAAATCGGACAGGGACTCCTACAATGAGCAGTTCTTC. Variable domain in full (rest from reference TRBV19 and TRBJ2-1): DGGITQSPKYLFRKEGQNVTLSCEQNLNHDAMYWYRQDPGQGLRLIYYSQIVNDFQKGDIAEGYSVSREKKESFPLTVTSAQKNPTAFYLCASKSDRDSYNEQFFGPGTRLTVL.

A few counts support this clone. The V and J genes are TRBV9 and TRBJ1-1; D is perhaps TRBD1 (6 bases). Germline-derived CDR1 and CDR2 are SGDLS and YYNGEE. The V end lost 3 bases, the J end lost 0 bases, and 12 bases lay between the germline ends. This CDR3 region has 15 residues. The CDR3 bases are TGTGCCAGCAGCGAACAGGGCCCTATGAACACTGAAGCTTTCTTT. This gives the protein CASSEQGPMNTEAFF.

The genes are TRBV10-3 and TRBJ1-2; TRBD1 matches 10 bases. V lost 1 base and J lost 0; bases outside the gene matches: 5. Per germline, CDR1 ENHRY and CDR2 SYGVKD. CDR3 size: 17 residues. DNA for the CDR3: TGTGCCATCAGTGAGTGGAGACAGGGGGCAGCTAACTATGGCTACACCTTC. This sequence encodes CAISEWRQGAANYGYTF.

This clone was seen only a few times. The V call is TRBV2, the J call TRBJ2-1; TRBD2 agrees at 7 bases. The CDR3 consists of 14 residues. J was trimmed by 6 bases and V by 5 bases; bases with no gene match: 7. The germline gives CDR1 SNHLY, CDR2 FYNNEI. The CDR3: CASSPRTRINEQFF. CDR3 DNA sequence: TGTGCCAGCAGTCCGAGGACTAGAATCAATGAGCAGTTCTTC.

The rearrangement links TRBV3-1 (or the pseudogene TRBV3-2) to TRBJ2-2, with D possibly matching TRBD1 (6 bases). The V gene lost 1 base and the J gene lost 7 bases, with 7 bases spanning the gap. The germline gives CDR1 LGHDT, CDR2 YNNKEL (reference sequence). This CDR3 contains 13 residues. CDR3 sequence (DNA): TGTGCCAGCAGCCAAGCAGGGGTCGGGGAGCTGTTTTTT. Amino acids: CASSQAGVGELFF.

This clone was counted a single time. The CDR3 DNA reads as TGTGCCAGTCGTGGACAGACTAACTATGGCTACACCTTC. Encoded protein: CASRGQTNYGYTF. The rearrangement joins TRBV19 to TRBJ1-2; a possible D gene is TRBD1 (6 bases). CDR1 is LNHDA, CDR2 SQIVND, per germline (reference sequence). The CDR3 is made up of 13 amino acids. The germline V and J ends were trimmed by 8 bases and 0 bases, with 10 bases remaining between them.

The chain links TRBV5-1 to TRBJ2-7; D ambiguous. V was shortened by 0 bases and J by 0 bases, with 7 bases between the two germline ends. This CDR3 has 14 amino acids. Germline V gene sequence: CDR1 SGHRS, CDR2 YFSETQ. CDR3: CASSLEPSSYEQYF. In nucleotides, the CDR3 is TGCGCCAGCAGCTTGGAACCCAGCTCCTACGAGCAGTACTTC.

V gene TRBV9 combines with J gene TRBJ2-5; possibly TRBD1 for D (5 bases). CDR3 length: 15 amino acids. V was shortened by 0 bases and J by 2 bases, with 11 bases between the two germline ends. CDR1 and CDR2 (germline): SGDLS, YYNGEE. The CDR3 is CASSVALRAQETQYF. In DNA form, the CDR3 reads TGTGCCAGCAGCGTAGCTCTCAGGGCACAAGAGACCCAGTACTTC.

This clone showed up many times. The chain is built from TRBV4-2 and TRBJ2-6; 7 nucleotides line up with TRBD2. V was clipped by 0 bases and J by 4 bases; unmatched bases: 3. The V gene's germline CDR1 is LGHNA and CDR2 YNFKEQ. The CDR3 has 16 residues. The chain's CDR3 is CASSQDGEGGANVLTF. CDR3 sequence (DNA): TGTGCCAGCAGCCAAGATGGGGAGGGCGGGGCCAACGTCCTGACTTTC.